This T cell receptor beta chain is drawn from a study of T cells in Graves' hyperthyroidism and ophthalmopathy. RNA transcripts yielded amplified TCR beta CDR3 regions. HTBI primers were used for first-round RT-PCR of the TCR CDR3. Via MiXCR, TCRdb re-called the multiplex PCR reads, giving one row per CDR3 protein. The data show 650,000 to 750,000 distinct CDR3 sequences, about 15% seen once. This clonotype was counted ten times or more. This TCR was recovered from a woman between 18 and 29 years old with Graves' hyperthyroidism. Material for sequencing was blood.

The CDR3 here is CASSLVAGIHSSYNEQFF. The CDR3 region has the DNA TGTGCCAGCAGCTTAGTAGCGGGTATTCATAGCTCCTACAATGAGCAGTTCTTC. The chain links TRBV7-9 to TRBJ2-1; 7 bases fit TRBD2. Germline loops: CDR1 SEHNR, CDR2 FQNEAQ (reference sequence). This CDR3 is built from 18 residues. J was trimmed by 0 bases and V by 1 base; bases with no gene match: 9.